Listed here is a single T cell receptor beta chain. Its antigen is not known. The data were taken from a study of vaccination and CD4 T cells after COVID-19. Study-level information: The control cultures got either a CEFX pool, an HIV-1 Nef pool, or no peptide at all.

The Oncomine TCR Beta short-read assay sequenced DNA from cultured CD4+ T cells. TCRdb processed the PCR reads anew with MiXCR; each CDR3 protein has one entry. The table has 20,000 or so distinct CDR3 sequences, 55% to 60% seen once. Germline CDR1 reads SGHTA; CDR2 reads FQGTGA. V was clipped by 5 bases and J by 4 bases; unmatched bases: 14. The CDR3 loop spans 17 amino acids. The treatment denotes: roughly ten-day PBMC culture with coronavirus spike peptide pools or control peptides (ViraFEST assay). This material consisted of CD4+ T cells from blood, cultured in vitro, taken after SARS-CoV-2 vaccination. The rearrangement joins TRBV7-3 to TRBJ2-1; 7 bases align to TRBD1. This receptor was taken from a human donor who had recovered from COVID-19. This chain's CDR3 is CASSPRQGPLPYNEQFF. CDR3 sequence (DNA): TGTGCCAGCAGCCCAAGACAGGGCCCTCTTCCATACAATGAGCAGTTCTTC.